These T cell receptor beta chains were read from a single sample in a study of cytomegalovirus exposure and HLA in healthy donors. The repertoire was sequenced with immunoSEQ multiplex PCR; TCRdb's copy has only in-frame clones and lacks some. The sample holds 150,000 to 200,000 clones; roughly 13% are singletons and the top ten take more than 7%. Source material: PBMCs. Receptors were obtained from a man in his fifties in good health and CMV-seropositive. Both conserved end residues are part of each CDR3. Fields, in order: CDR3 protein, CDR3 DNA, clone size, D gene, CDR3 length, V gene, J gene. D genes are given only for firm matches. Clone size appears in some rows only: once, few, many, or a class for an expanded clone.

CDR3aa: CASSSPPGGAFF; CDR3nt: TGCGCCAGCAGCTCGCCGCCCGGAGGGGCTTTCTTT; abundance: .; d_gene: .; len: 12; v_gene: TRBV5-1; j_gene: TRBJ1-1
CDR3aa: CASSSTGGSDIQYF; CDR3nt: TGTGCCAGCAGTTCGACAGGGGGCAGCGACATTCAGTACTTC; abundance: .; d_gene: TRBD1; len: 14; v_gene: TRBV7-2; j_gene: TRBJ2-4
CDR3aa: CASRQGWRTDTQYF; CDR3nt: TGTGCCAGCAGGCAGGGGTGGAGGACAGATACGCAGTATTTT; abundance: few; d_gene: .; len: 14; v_gene: TRBV2; j_gene: TRBJ2-3
CDR3aa: CSAWARYEQYF; CDR3nt: TGCAGTGCTTGGGCGCGCTACGAGCAGTACTTC; abundance: .; d_gene: .; len: 11; v_gene: TRBV20-1; j_gene: TRBJ2-7
CDR3aa: CASSPRDDKQYF; CDR3nt: TGTGCCAGCTCACCCCGGGATGACAAGCAGTACTTC; abundance: few; d_gene: .; len: 12; v_gene: TRBV18; j_gene: TRBJ2-7
CDR3aa: CASIPGGRDTGELFF; CDR3nt: TGTGCCAGCATCCCGGGCGGGCGGGACACCGGGGAGCTGTTTTTT; abundance: .; d_gene: .; len: 15; v_gene: TRBV28; j_gene: TRBJ2-2
CDR3aa: CASSLAGGNEQFF; CDR3nt: TGTGCCAGCAGCTTAGCAGGGGGCAATGAGCAGTTCTTC; abundance: .; d_gene: .; len: 13; v_gene: TRBV7-8; j_gene: TRBJ2-1
CDR3aa: CASSVVPSEYADTQYF; CDR3nt: TGTGCCAGCAGCGTAGTGCCTAGCGAGTACGCAGATACGCAGTATTTT; abundance: .; d_gene: .; len: 16; v_gene: TRBV9; j_gene: TRBJ2-3
CDR3aa: CASSPRALGGTQYF; CDR3nt: TGTGCCAGCAGCCCCCGGGCCCTCGGGGGGACCCAGTACTTC; abundance: few; d_gene: .; len: 14; v_gene: TRBV7-2; j_gene: TRBJ2-5
CDR3aa: CASASGGATNEKLFF; CDR3nt: TGCGCCAGCGCCTCAGGAGGCGCAACTAATGAAAAACTGTTTTTT; abundance: .; d_gene: .; len: 15; v_gene: TRBV5-1; j_gene: TRBJ1-4
CDR3aa: CASSVGGQGETNSPLHF; CDR3nt: TGTGCCAGCAGCGTAGGCGGACAGGGGGAAACCAATTCACCCCTCCACTTT; abundance: few; d_gene: TRBD1; len: 17; v_gene: TRBV9; j_gene: TRBJ1-6
CDR3aa: CASSEGLSNQPQHF; CDR3nt: TGTGCCAGCAGCGAGGGACTGAGCAATCAGCCCCAGCATTTT; abundance: .; d_gene: .; len: 14; v_gene: TRBV9; j_gene: TRBJ1-5
CDR3aa: CASSRDRTSGGAVTGELFF; CDR3nt: TGTGCCAGCAGTCGAGATCGGACTAGCGGGGGGGCGGTCACCGGGGAGCTGTTTTTT; abundance: .; d_gene: TRBD2; len: 19; v_gene: TRBV28; j_gene: TRBJ2-2
CDR3aa: CASSSGQGNYNEQFF; CDR3nt: TGCGCCAGCAGCTCGGGACAGGGGAACTACAATGAGCAGTTCTTC; abundance: few; d_gene: TRBD1; len: 15; v_gene: TRBV5-1; j_gene: TRBJ2-1
CDR3aa: CASSLTGQTDTQYF; CDR3nt: TGCGCCAGCAGCTTAACTGGACAGACAGATACGCAGTATTTT; abundance: few; d_gene: .; len: 14; v_gene: TRBV5-1; j_gene: TRBJ2-3
CDR3aa: CASSPTGNYGYTF; CDR3nt: TGTGCCAGCAGCCCGACAGGGAACTATGGCTACACCTTC; abundance: few; d_gene: TRBD1; len: 13; v_gene: TRBV7-6; j_gene: TRBJ1-2
CDR3aa: CASSISAGGNSGANVLTF; CDR3nt: TGTGCCAGTAGTATATCAGCGGGGGGGAACTCTGGGGCCAACGTCCTGACTTTC; abundance: few; d_gene: TRBD2; len: 18; v_gene: TRBV19; j_gene: TRBJ2-6